Here is one T cell receptor beta chain with its context. Repertoires were generated with immunoSEQ multiplex PCR, while TCRdb's copy carries only in-frame clones and drops some. The specimen's table records around 190,000 clones. These data come from a study of control samples from healthy donors and cancer patients. Sequencing was carried out using blood. This receptor was taken from a woman in her thirties in good health.

CDR3 residues: CASSSSRQGNTEAFF. CDR3 nucleotides: TGTGCCAGCAGCTCCTCGCGCCAGGGGAACACTGAAGCTTTCTTT. This chain uses TRBV11-2 with TRBJ1-1, with TRBD1 as a possible D gene (5 bases). The CDR3 is 15 amino acids. In germline, CDR1 is SGHAT, CDR2 FQNNGV. Trimming stripped 4 bases from V and 1 base from J, with 13 bases between.